One and the same sample provided the 26 T cell receptor beta chains below, sequenced in a study of blood T cell repertoires in COVID-19. Produced via immunoSEQ multiplex PCR; TCRdb's table is partial and in-frame only. The table shows tens of thousands of clones, with 85% to 90% occurring only once. Sequenced sample: peripheral blood. These receptors all come from a human donor in a cohort sampled during active COVID-19.

V is TRBV29-1 and J is TRBJ2-7; 8 nucleotides line up with TRBD1. Germline trimming cut 4 bases from V and 5 bases from J; bases unmatched to any gene: 7. The CDR3 totals 13 residues. Germline CDR1 is SQVTM and CDR2 is ANQGSEA. CDR3 nucleotides: TGCAGCGTTGTCCGGGGGACAGGAAACGAGCAGTACTTC. Protein: CSVVRGTGNEQYF.

The V gene is TRBV5-4, the J gene TRBJ1-3; D is uncertain. Trimming left V 0 bases short and J 4 bases short, with 5 bases between. The CDR3 spans 13 residues. CDR1 SGHNT and CDR2 YYREEE come from the germline V gene (reference sequence). The chain's CDR3 is CASSLDSGNTIYF. CDR3 in DNA: TGTGCCAGCAGCTTGGACAGCGGAAACACCATATATTTT.

The chain uses TRBV7-9 and TRBJ1-6; perhaps TRBD1 as D (5 bases). Germline CDR1 is SEHNR and CDR2 is FQNEAQ (reference sequence). V dropped 4 bases and J dropped 8 bases, with 18 bases sitting between them. This CDR3 has 16 residues. CDR3 nucleotide sequence: TGTGCCAGCAGCTCACCCAGGGAAACGCGTGATTCACCCCTCCACTTT. Residues: CASSSPRETRDSPLHF. The full variable domain, in which reference TRBV7-9 and TRBJ1-6 provide the parts outside the CDR3, is DTGVSQNPRHKITKRGQNVTFRCDPISEHNRLYWYRQTLGQGPEFLTYFQNEAQLEKSRLLSDRFSAERPKGSFSTLEIQRTEQGDSAMYLCASSSPRETRDSPLHFGNGTRLTVT.

The chain uses TRBV2 and TRBJ2-5, with D uncertain. The V end lost 8 bases, the J end lost 3 bases, and 13 bases lay between the germline ends. The length of the CDR3 is 13 residues. Germline V gene lookup returns CDR1 SNHLY and CDR2 FYNNEI. CDR3 sequence (DNA): TGTGCCAGCTTCTGGCCGGGTAAAGAGACCCAGTACTTC. This sequence encodes CASFWPGKETQYF.

As to this clone: One junction end disagrees with the germline gene, perhaps due to a read error. This chain uses TRBV9 with TRBJ1-2; D not certain. Germline CDR1 and CDR2: SGDLS and YYNGEE. The CDR3 spans 8 residues. The CDR3 protein is CASSHYNF. DNA of the CDR3: TGTGCCAGCAGCCACTACAACTTC.

J is TRBJ2-3 and V is TRBV18, with TRBD2 matching 7 bases. V lost 3 bases, J lost 2 bases, and 8 bases stayed unmatched. The germline CDR1 and CDR2 sequences are KGHSH and LQKENI. The CDR3 consists of 16 residues. CDR3 sequence reads: CASSPQAGSYTDTQYF. CDR3 bases: TGTGCCAGCTCACCCCAAGCGGGGTCTTACACAGATACGCAGTATTTT.

The chain employs TRBV3-1 (or the pseudogene TRBV3-2) and TRBJ2-1; TRBD2 matches 9 bases. There are 16 residues in the CDR3. Germline lookup yields CDR1 LGHDT and CDR2 YNNKEL (reference sequence). Trimming cost V 1 base and J 5 bases; bases outside gene matches: 6. CDR3 in amino acids: CASSQVGSSGNNEQFF. Here the CDR3 DNA reads TGTGCCAGCAGCCAAGTAGGGTCTAGCGGGAACAATGAGCAGTTCTTC.

Comments on this clone: The junction departs from the called germline gene at one end, perhaps through a read error. The genes are TRBV7-7 and TRBJ2-2; 8 positions agree with TRBD2. The CDR3 contains 16 residues. Germline-derived CDR1 and CDR2 are SSHAT and FNYEAQ (reference sequence). The CDR3 bases are TGTGCTAGCAGCTTAGCCGGGGGGGCGAACACCGGGGAGCTGTTTTTT. Amino acids: CASSLAGGANTGELFF.

This sequence joins TRBV25-1 and TRBJ1-6; the D is unclear. V lost 2 bases and J 8 bases, leaving 4 bases between the germline ends. Germline CDR1 reads MGHDK; CDR2 reads SYGVNS. This CDR3 is built from 12 residues. In nucleotides, the CDR3 is TGTGCCAGCAGTGAAGGCCATTCACCCCTCCACTTT. Residues: CASSEGHSPLHF.

The chain combines TRBV5-1 with TRBJ1-6; 7 bases line up with TRBD1. J gave up 5 bases and V 4 bases, and 3 bases lay outside the gene matches. The CDR3 contains 14 residues. Germline V gene data show CDR1 as SGHRS and CDR2 as YFSETQ. The CDR3 reads CASSAGTDNSPLHF. The CDR3 coding sequence is TGCGCCAGCAGCGCCGGGACAGATAATTCACCCCTCCACTTT.

The chain links TRBV11-3 to TRBJ2-5; perhaps TRBD1 as D (5 bases). V lost 1 base to trimming and J lost 0 bases, with 18 bases between them. The CDR3 length is 18 residues. The germline CDR1 and CDR2 sequences are SGHNT and YENEEA. The CDR3 is CASSLGGGRGRYQETQYF. CDR3 DNA sequence: TGTGCCAGCAGCTTAGGGGGTGGAAGGGGCCGGTACCAAGAGACCCAGTACTTC.

The table lists this clone with a count of one. The chain joins TRBV5-1 to TRBJ2-1; 8 bases line up with TRBD1. CDR1 is SGHRS and CDR2 is YFSETQ in the germline V gene. The CDR3 runs to 14 residues. V gave up 2 bases and J gave up 8 bases; unmatched junction bases: 6. The CDR3 reads CASSFSDRGHEQFF. Here the CDR3 DNA reads TGCGCCAGCAGCTTTTCCGACAGGGGTCATGAGCAGTTCTTC.

The genes are TRBV5-4 and TRBJ2-7; TRBD2 matches at 13 bases. The CDR3 is 16 amino acids. V lost 0 bases, J lost 3 bases, and 3 bases stayed unmatched. Germline assignment: CDR1 SGHNT and CDR2 YYREEE (reference sequence). CDR3 region: CASSLGGTSGIYEQYV. Here the CDR3 DNA reads TGTGCCAGCAGCTTGGGAGGGACTAGCGGGATCTACGAGCAGTACGTC.

The genes are TRBV28 and TRBJ1-6; D gene ambiguous. Germline V gene data show CDR1 as MDHEN and CDR2 as SYDVKM. The CDR3 extends over 12 amino acids. Trimming removed 6 bases at V and 6 bases at J, with 6 bases between. The CDR3, as DNA: TGTGCCAGCAGCGCGGGTAATTCACCCCTCCACTTT. Its protein product is CASSAGNSPLHF. Full variable domain (remainder filled in from reference TRBV28 and TRBJ1-6): DVKVTQSSRYLVKRTGEKVFLECVQDMDHENMFWYRQDPGLGLRLIYFSYDVKMKEKGDIPEGYSVSREKKERFSLILESASTNQTSMYLCASSAGNSPLHFGNGTRLTVT.

This clone was found once. This chain links TRBV18 with TRBJ2-1, with a tentative D call TRBD2 (5 bases). In germline, CDR1 is KGHSH, CDR2 LQKENI. V was cut by 5 bases and J by 8 bases, with 7 bases left in between. This CDR3 has 11 residues. The CDR3 DNA reads TGTGCCAGCTCAACGAGGGATGAGCAGTTCTTC. Translating gives CASSTRDEQFF.

The genes are TRBV7-6 and TRBJ1-1; 7 bases are a match to TRBD1. This CDR3 region has 14 residues. In germline, CDR1 is SGHVS, CDR2 FNYEAQ. The J segment lost 5 bases and the V segment lost 5 bases, leaving 8 bases of the junction unmatched. The CDR3 is CASSPGGFGTEAFF. The CDR3 nucleotides read TGTGCCAGCAGCCCAGGGGGGTTTGGAACTGAAGCTTTCTTT. The whole variable domain, filled in from reference TRBV7-6 and TRBJ1-1, reads GAGVSQSPRYKVTKRGQDVALRCDPISGHVSLYWYRQALGQGPEFLTYFNYEAQQDKSGLPNDRFSAERPEGSISTLTIQRTEQRDSAMYRCASSPGGFGTEAFFGQGTRLTVV.

The chain uses TRBV28 and TRBJ2-7; 8 nucleotides align to TRBD2. Trimming took 7 bases from V and 3 from J; bases not matched to a gene: 5. Germline CDR1 MDHEN, CDR2 SYDVKM. There are 13 residues in the CDR3. The CDR3 bases are TGTGCCAGCACCCTCGGGGGGGGCTACGAGCAGTACTTC. Its protein is CASTLGGGYEQYF.

V usage is TRBV19 and J usage is TRBJ2-1, with TRBD1 matching 8 bases. The CDR3 loop spans 15 amino acids. Germline V gene data show CDR1 as LNHDA and CDR2 as SQIVND (reference sequence). V shed 6 bases, J shed 3 bases, and the junction held 7 bases outside the gene matches. CDR3 in DNA: TGTGCCAGTAGATTAGACAGGGGAGGCTACAATGAGCAGTTCTTC. The encoded protein is CASRLDRGGYNEQFF.

This sequence joins TRBV5-4 and TRBJ2-5, with 9 positions matching TRBD2. Germline V gene sequence: CDR1 SGHNT, CDR2 YYREEE (reference sequence). The CDR3 contains 15 residues. V lost 2 bases to trimming and J lost 4 bases; unmatched junction nucleotides: 6. This chain's CDR3 is CASSFPRGGRETQYF. In DNA form, the CDR3 reads TGTGCCAGCAGCTTCCCGCGGGGGGGCCGAGAGACCCAGTACTTC.

The chain carries TRBV6-6 and TRBJ2-2; the D is unclear. Germline CDR1 MNHNY, CDR2 SVGAGI (reference sequence). The V gene lost 0 bases and the J gene lost 1 base, with 9 bases spanning the gap. This CDR3 spans 16 amino acids. CDR3 sequence: CASSYSSHKNTGELFF. The CDR3 DNA reads TGTGCCAGCAGTTACTCGTCCCACAAGAACACCGGGGAGCTGTTTTTT.

The genes are TRBV28 and TRBJ1-5, with TRBD1 matching 7 bases. J was trimmed by 0 bases and V by 6 bases; bases with no gene match: 8. Germline lookup yields CDR1 MDHEN and CDR2 SYDVKM. The CDR3 sequence is 16 residues long. The CDR3 protein is CASRYRDSNSNQPQHF. The CDR3 bases are TGTGCCAGCAGATACCGGGACAGCAATAGCAATCAGCCCCAGCATTTT.

CDR3 DNA: TGTGCCAGCAGCTTAGGACAGGTTTCGGAGACCCAGTACTTC. Protein product: CASSLGQVSETQYF. The chain has TRBV7-8 and TRBJ2-5; D might be TRBD1 (6 bases). Trimming left V 1 base short and J 5 bases short, with 11 bases between. Germline CDR1 is SGHVS and CDR2 is FQNEAQ. The CDR3 extends over 14 amino acids.

The chain has TRBV6-5 and TRBJ1-2, with D possibly matching TRBD1 (6 bases). The CDR3 is made up of 13 amino acids. Germline assignment: CDR1 MNHEY and CDR2 SVGAGI. Trimming stripped 10 bases from V and 4 bases from J, with 16 bases between. The CDR3 nucleotides read TGTGCCACCCAAGGGCAGGGGACCTATGGCTACACCTTC. This gives the protein CATQGQGTYGYTF.

The genes are TRBV29-1 and TRBJ1-6, with TRBD1 as a possible D gene (6 bases). The CDR3 covers 13 residues. V was clipped by 6 bases and J by 8 bases, with 14 bases between them. Per the germline V gene, CDR1 is SQVTM and CDR2 is ANQGSEA. CDR3 sequence (DNA): TGCAGCGTCCGACCGGCAGGGGATTCACCCCTCCACTTT. Amino acid sequence: CSVRPAGDSPLHF.

J is TRBJ2-7 and V is TRBV6-6; possible D gene TRBD2, 5 bases. Germline V gene lookup returns CDR1 MNHNY and CDR2 SVGAGI (reference sequence). V lost 4 bases and J lost 0, with 10 bases in between. This CDR3 region has 14 residues. CDR3 residues: CASSLGDNSYEQYF. The CDR3 bases are TGTGCCAGCAGTTTGGGAGACAACTCCTACGAGCAGTACTTC.

The genes are TRBV7-2 and TRBJ1-1; 12 bases agree with TRBD1. Germline-derived CDR1 and CDR2 are SGHTA and FQGNSA. V trimming: 0 bases; J trimming: 9 bases; junction bases outside the gene matches: 2. The CDR3 covers 14 residues. The CDR3 DNA is TGTGCCAGCAGCTTAGCGGGACAGGGGGCCCAAGCTTTCTTT. Translated: CASSLAGQGAQAFF.